This TCR beta chain appears in the sequencing data of a study of post-analysis software for immune sequencing data. The overall study: The disease courses spanned relapsing-remitting, secondary progressive and progressive-relapsing forms of multiple sclerosis. Findings and limits, study-wide: Normalized Chao1 diversity was significantly lower in multiple sclerosis patients than in controls. Clustering by F measure revealed strong co-clustering among samples prepared together in one batch. Patients used five TRBV segments, including TRBV5-6, TRBV5-1 and TRBV20-1, more often than controls.

Prepared TCR beta cDNA libraries contained unique molecular identifiers. Input of about 0.95 to 10 million T cells yielded 500,000 to 650,000 cDNA molecules. One entry per CDR3 protein results from TCRdb running MiXCR on the PCR reads. The table includes 820,000 or so distinct CDR3 sequences, about 53% detected once. Remarks on this clonotype: Its antigen is as yet unknown.

The CDR3 runs to 14 residues. V shed 6 bases and J shed 2 bases, with 13 bases lying between them. Germline CDR1 reads SEHNR; CDR2 reads FQNEAQ (reference sequence). The TCR comes from a girl aged 5-17 years with multiple sclerosis. This chain connects TRBV7-9 to TRBJ2-5; no reliable D call. Sample: blood. The CDR3 reads CASRSWTAQETQYF. In nucleotides, the CDR3 is TGTGCCAGCAGATCTTGGACGGCTCAAGAGACCCAGTACTTC.